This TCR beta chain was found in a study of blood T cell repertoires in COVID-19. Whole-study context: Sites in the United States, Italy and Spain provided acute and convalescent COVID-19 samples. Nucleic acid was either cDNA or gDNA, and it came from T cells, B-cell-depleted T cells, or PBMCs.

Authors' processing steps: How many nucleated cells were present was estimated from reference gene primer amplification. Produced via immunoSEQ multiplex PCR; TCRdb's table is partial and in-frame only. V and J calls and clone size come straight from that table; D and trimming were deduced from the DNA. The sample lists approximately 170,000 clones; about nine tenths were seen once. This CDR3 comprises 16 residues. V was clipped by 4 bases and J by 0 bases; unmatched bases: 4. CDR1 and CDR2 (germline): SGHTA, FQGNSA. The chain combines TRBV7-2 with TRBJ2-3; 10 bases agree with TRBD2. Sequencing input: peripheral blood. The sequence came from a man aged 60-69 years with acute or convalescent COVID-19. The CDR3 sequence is CASSWTSGPSTDTQYF. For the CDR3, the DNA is TGTGCCAGCAGCTGGACTAGCGGACCTAGCACAGATACGCAGTATTTT. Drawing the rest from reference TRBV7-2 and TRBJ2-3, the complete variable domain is GAGVSQSPSNKVTEKGKDVELRCDPISGHTALYWYRQSLGQGLEFLIYFQGNSAPDKSGLPSDRFSAERTGGSVSTLTIQRTQQEDSAVYLCASSWTSGPSTDTQYFGPGTRLTVL.